The text below deals with one T cell receptor (beta chain). Its antigen remains unidentified. The sample belongs to a study of T cells in localized non-small cell lung cancer. Whole-study results and caveats: As only one tumor region underwent sequencing, heterogeneity remains possible. Among the top 100 tumor clones, a median around 50 appeared in adjacent lung. Uninvolved adjacent lung had the highest recorded T cell clonality, with tumor below it. Prolonged overall survival went with higher T cell density in the blood.

This CDR3 region has 15 residues. Germline V gene data show CDR1 as SNHLY and CDR2 as FYNNEI. The V gene end was trimmed by 6 bases and the J gene end by 2 bases; junction bases not matched to a gene: 10. This table comes from immunoSEQ multiplex PCR, and its TCRdb copy is limited to in-frame clones, with some not included. The sample carries some 12,000 clones, around 82% recorded once. The TCR originated in a male donor at least 60 years old with stage I lung adenocarcinoma. The source was peripheral blood, collected before any cancer treatment. V is TRBV2 and J is TRBJ2-7; 7 nucleotides line up with TRBD1. DNA for the CDR3: TGTGCCAGCAGGTTCAGGGGGATCCGGACCTACGAGCAGTACTTC. Protein: CASRFRGIRTYEQYF.